The 29 T cell receptor beta chains below all came from one sample that was sequenced in a study of Graves' ophthalmopathy and Graves' hyperthyroidism. Scientists amplified the TCR beta CDR3 regions from RNA transcripts. An opening RT-PCR round employed HTBI primers and preceded a second-round multiplex PCR. TCRdb used MiXCR to reprocess the multiplex PCR reads, holding one entry per CDR3 protein. The repertoire consists of roughly 700,000 distinct CDR3 sequences, with 35% to 50% occurring once and the leading ten covering less than 55%. Source material: peripheral blood. These receptors all come from an adult man with Graves' ophthalmopathy.

The chain couples TRBV25-1 to TRBJ2-7, with D possibly matching TRBD1 (6 bases). Trimming took 7 bases from V and 1 from J, leaving 17 bases between them. CDR1 is MGHDK and CDR2 is SYGVNS in the germline V gene. CDR3 length equals 15 residues. DNA of the CDR3: TGTGCCAGCACCGTAGCAGGGGCACAGTCCTACGAGCAGTACTTC. It yields the protein CASTVAGAQSYEQYF.

Of note for this clonotype: A junction end diverges from the germline sequence, so it may reflect a read error. The J gene is TRBJ2-2, the V gene TRBV19; D tentatively fits TRBD1 or TRBD2 (6 bases each). In germline, CDR1 is LNHDA, CDR2 SQIVND (reference sequence). CDR3 size: 14 residues. CDR3 loop: CATQPGATAGELFF. The CDR3 DNA is TGCGCCACCCAGCCGGGGGCGACCGCCGGGGAGCTGTTTTTT.

The V call is TRBV29-1, the J call TRBJ2-5, with TRBD1 as a possible D gene (7 bases). Trimming shortened V by 7 bases and J by 5 bases, and 17 bases separated the two germline ends. The CDR3 loop spans 13 amino acids. Germline values: CDR1 SQVTM, CDR2 ANQGSEA. The DNA of the CDR3 is TGCAGCGCCGGAGGAGGGGGCGTGGAGACCCAGTACTTC. Its protein product is CSAGGGGVETQYF.

This clonotype was recorded a few times. The CDR3 nucleotides read TGTGCCAGCAGTTACACGCGGGGGCCAACCTACGAGCAGTACTTC. Translation gives CASSYTRGPTYEQYF. V gene TRBV6-1 combines with J gene TRBJ2-7; tentatively, D is TRBD2 (7 bases). Trimming removed 5 bases from V and 2 bases from J, with 16 bases in between. The CDR3 is made up of 15 amino acids. CDR1 is MNHNS, CDR2 SASEGT, per germline.

This clonotype showed up many times. V usage is TRBV5-8 and J usage is TRBJ1-4; maybe TRBD1 (5 bases). This CDR3 is 16 amino acids long. Germline CDR1 and CDR2: SGHTS and YDEGEE. Trimming shortened V by 4 bases and J by 0 bases, and 13 bases separated the two germline ends. CDR3 sequence: CASSQGDTSTNEKLFF. CDR3 nucleotides: TGTGCCAGCAGCCAGGGCGACACCTCAACTAATGAAAAACTGTTTTTT.

This clonotype was observed a handful of times. The chain links TRBV7-9 to TRBJ2-7, with 8 bases matching TRBD1. This CDR3 comprises 16 residues. V shed 2 bases and J 5 bases; nucleotides not matched to a gene: 11. Germline loops: CDR1 SEHNR, CDR2 FQNEAQ (reference sequence). The CDR3 loop reads CASSLRSTGEFHEQYF. Written as DNA, the CDR3 is TGTGCCAGCAGCTTACGCTCGACAGGGGAATTTCACGAGCAGTACTTC.

This clonotype was counted between two and nine times. The junction differs from germline at one of its ends, possibly a read error. The chain has TRBV24-1 and TRBJ1-5; D not resolved. Germline CDR1 is KGHDR and CDR2 is SFDVKD. The CDR3 length is 17 residues. The CDR3 coding sequence is TGTGCCAGCAGTCCCTTCCTCACGCAGTATAGCAATCAGCCCCAGCATTTT. As protein: CASSPFLTQYSNQPQHF.

In this sample, this clonotype turned up many times. V gene TRBV10-3 combines with J gene TRBJ1-1; tentatively, D is TRBD1 (5 bases). V was trimmed by 3 bases and J by 12 bases, leaving 17 bases between them. The CDR3 sequence is 13 residues long. Germline V lookup: CDR1 ENHRY, CDR2 SYGVKD. CDR3 DNA: TGTGCCATCAGTGATGCCCAACCGGGGGGGACTTTCTTT. Translation gives CAISDAQPGGTFF.

This clonotype was seen a handful of times. J is TRBJ2-7 and V is TRBV5-4; D not certain. In germline, CDR1 is SGHNT, CDR2 YYREEE (reference sequence). The CDR3 covers 13 residues. The ends were cut back, 4 bases at V and 3 bases at J, with 11 bases in the middle. CDR3 residues: CASSNGPLYEQYF. Here the CDR3 DNA reads TGTGCCAGCAGCAACGGGCCCCTCTACGAGCAGTACTTC. Full variable domain (rest looked up from reference TRBV5-4 and TRBJ2-7): ETGVTQSPTHLIKTRGQQVTLRCSSQSGHNTVSWYQQALGQGPQFIFQYYREEENGRGNFPPRFSGLQFPNYSSELNVNALELDDSALYLCASSNGPLYEQYFGPGTRLTVT.

The V and J genes are TRBV7-2 and TRBJ1-5; 12 bases match TRBD1. Germline CDR1 reads SGHTA; CDR2 reads FQGNSA. V gave up 11 bases and J gave up 6 bases; unmatched junction bases: 11. The CDR3 consists of 15 residues. CDR3 residues: CAWSVGQGARQPQHF. The CDR3 bases are TGTGCCTGGAGTGTGGGACAGGGGGCGCGTCAGCCCCAGCATTTT.

Comments on this clonotype: A junction boundary mismatches the germline segment, possibly from a read error. This chain links TRBV10-3 with TRBJ1-1; tentatively, D is TRBD1 (5 bases). This CDR3 has 14 amino acids. Germline V lookup: CDR1 ENHRY, CDR2 SYGVKD. The CDR3 spells CASSSSGSGTEAFF. CDR3 DNA sequence: TGTGCCAGCAGTTCGTCAGGGTCCGGGACTGAAGCTTTCTTT.

This clonotype was seen a few times. The genes are TRBV28 and TRBJ2-5; a possible D gene is TRBD1 (5 bases). The CDR3 covers 11 residues. Germline V lookup: CDR1 MDHEN, CDR2 SYDVKM. The V gene lost 7 bases and the J gene lost 5 bases, with 8 bases spanning the gap. The CDR3 region has the DNA TGTGCCAGCAAAGGGGTGGAGACCCAGTACTTC. This sequence encodes CASKGVETQYF.

This clonotype occurred a few times. V gene TRBV14 combines with J gene TRBJ1-1; D unresolved. Germline V gene lookup returns CDR1 SGHDN and CDR2 FVKESK. CDR3 length: 15 amino acids. V was shortened by 0 bases and J by 3 bases, with 11 bases between the two germline ends. CDR3 coding DNA: TGTGCCAGCAGCCAAGAACGGGCCGTCGACACTGAAGCTTTCTTT. It codes for CASSQERAVDTEAFF.

In this sample, this clonotype turned up many times. The V gene is TRBV10-1, the J gene TRBJ1-5; D not resolved. Germline lookup yields CDR1 WNHNN and CDR2 SYGVQD (reference sequence). The CDR3 is 13 amino acids. Trimming removed 1 base from V and 6 bases from J, with 7 bases in between. The CDR3 DNA reads as TGCGCCAGCAGTGAGTTTAAGAGTCAGCCCCAGCATTTT. It codes for CASSEFKSQPQHF.

On this clonotype itself: A much more abundant neighbour one base away suggests this may be a read error. This chain joins TRBV10-3 and TRBJ1-1; tentatively, D is TRBD1 (5 bases). The CDR3 totals 15 residues. Trimming took off 4 bases at V and 4 bases at J, with 16 bases between the two ends. The germline V gene has CDR1 ENHRY and CDR2 SYGVKD. The CDR3 region is CAISGAQGLGTEAFF. The CDR3 DNA sequence: TGTGCCATCAGTGGGGCGCAGGGATTGGGCACTGAAGCTTTCTTT.

The rearrangement links TRBV6-2 or TRBV6-3 to TRBJ1-2; tentative D call: TRBD1 (6 bases). Germline CDR1 MNHEY, CDR2 SVGEGT. The V end lost 11 bases, the J end lost 3 bases, and 16 bases lay between the germline ends. The CDR3 contains 13 residues. CDR3 amino acids: CAWSAGAYYGYTF. The CDR3 nucleotides read TGTGCCTGGAGCGCGGGGGCGTACTATGGCTACACCTTC.

With respect to this clonotype: No conserved phenylalanine or tryptophan is present at the end of the CDR3, so a read error is the likely explanation. The V and J genes are TRBV20-1 and TRBJ2-5; 11 bases align to TRBD2. There are 15 residues in the CDR3. Looked up from germline, CDR1 is DFQATT and CDR2 is SNEGSKA (reference sequence). The V gene end was trimmed by 7 bases and the J gene end by 7 bases; junction bases not matched to a gene: 14. CDR3 DNA sequence: TGCAGTGTCCTATCGGGGCTAGCGGGAGGTGGGACCCAGTACGTC. This encodes CSVLSGLAGGGTQYV.

A single count supports this clonotype. The chain links TRBV25-1 to TRBJ2-6, with D hard to call. Trimming pared 5 bases from V and 3 bases from J, leaving 14 bases between. The CDR3 loop spans 16 amino acids. CDR1 and CDR2 (germline): MGHDK, SYGVNS. This CDR3 reads CASSRTVNYGANVLTF. For the CDR3, the DNA is TGTGCCAGCAGTCGGACGGTTAACTATGGGGCCAACGTCCTGACTTTC.

Details on this clonotype: A read error may explain this, as a much larger clone is one base away. Without the conserved terminal phenylalanine or tryptophan, this CDR3 likely stems from a read error. This chain joins TRBV15 and TRBJ2-5; 7 positions match TRBD1. With 3 bases clipped from V and 1 base from J, the junction kept 8 bases outside the gene matches. Per the germline V gene, CDR1 is LNHNV and CDR2 is YYDKDF (reference sequence). There are 16 residues in the CDR3. In DNA form, the CDR3 reads TGTGCCACCAGCAGTCCTCGGACAGGCGCCCAAGAGACCCAGTACCTC. Protein: CATSSPRTGAQETQYL.

This chain uses TRBV4-1 with TRBJ2-7; perhaps TRBD1 as D (6 bases). There are 15 residues in the CDR3. Germline V gene sequence: CDR1 MGHRA, CDR2 YSYEKL. V lost 3 bases and J lost 4, with 16 bases in between. CDR3 coding DNA: TGCGCCAGCAGCCAGACAGGTGGGGGCGGATACGAGCAGTACTTC. As protein: CASSQTGGGGYEQYF.

This clonotype was seen only a few times. The chain recombines TRBV10-3 with TRBJ1-1; D gene unclear. Germline V gene data show CDR1 as ENHRY and CDR2 as SYGVKD. V lost 10 bases and J 4 bases, leaving 16 bases between the germline ends. The CDR3 contains 13 residues. This CDR3 reads CASSIDIITEAFF. The DNA for the CDR3 is TGTGCCAGCAGCATAGACATCATCACTGAAGCTTTCTTT.

V is TRBV11-2 and J is TRBJ2-5; 8 bases agree with TRBD1. CDR1 is SGHAT and CDR2 is FQNNGV in the germline V gene. There are 14 residues in the CDR3. The V segment lost 7 bases and the J segment 6 bases; nucleotides outside the gene matches: 10. As DNA, the CDR3 is TGTGCCAGCACCTTGTCAGGGGGCGTACAGACCCAGTACTTC. Amino acid sequence: CASTLSGGVQTQYF. The full variable domain, with the rest looked up from reference TRBV11-2 and TRBJ2-5, is EAGVAQSPRYKIIEKRQSVAFWCNPISGHATLYWYQQILGQGPKLLIQFQNNGVVDDSQLPKDRFSAERLKGVDSTLKIQPAKLEDSAVYLCASTLSGGVQTQYFGPGTRLLVL.

This clonotype was counted many times. The chain carries TRBV7-9 and TRBJ2-7; D gene ambiguous. Trimming stripped 0 bases from V and 3 bases from J, with 9 bases between. The CDR3 is 14 residues long. The germline V gene has CDR1 SEHNR and CDR2 FQNEAQ (reference sequence). This chain's CDR3 is CASSLADHGYEQYF. CDR3 bases: TGTGCCAGCAGCTTAGCGGATCATGGCTACGAGCAGTACTTC.

This chain joins TRBV25-1 and TRBJ1-1, with D perhaps matching TRBD1 (5 bases). Per germline, CDR1 MGHDK and CDR2 SYGVNS. This CDR3 has 14 amino acids. V lost 8 bases and J 4 bases, leaving 17 bases between the germline ends. The CDR3 loop reads CASQDYAGPTEAFF. The CDR3, as DNA: TGTGCCAGCCAAGATTACGCAGGGCCCACTGAAGCTTTCTTT. Drawing the rest from reference TRBV25-1 and TRBJ1-1, the complete variable domain is EADIYQTPRYLVIGTGKKITLECSQTMGHDKMYWYQQDPGMELHLIHYSYGVNSTEKGDLSSESTVSRIRTEHFPLTLESARPSHTSQYLCASQDYAGPTEAFFGQGTRLTVV.

V is TRBV20-1 and J is TRBJ1-3; no clear D. This CDR3 comprises 12 residues. V gave up 3 bases and J gave up 7 bases, with 10 bases separating them. Germline values: CDR1 DFQATT, CDR2 SNEGSKA (reference sequence). The CDR3 DNA reads TGCAGTGCTAGTGAGGGCGGGAACACCATATATTTT. Encoded protein: CSASEGGNTIYF.

The chain has TRBV25-1 and TRBJ2-5; possibly TRBD2 for D (5 bases). Trimming took 8 bases from V and 7 from J, leaving 23 bases between them. The CDR3 spans 15 residues. The germline V gene encodes CDR1 MGHDK and CDR2 SYGVNS. The CDR3 coding sequence is TGTGCCAGCCGCCTATCCGGACTTGTCGGTGGGACCCAGTACTTC. It specifies CASRLSGLVGGTQYF.

The J gene is TRBJ2-5, the V gene TRBV24-1, with 9 bases lining up with TRBD1. Germline V CDR1 and CDR2: KGHDR, SFDVKD. The CDR3 contains 16 residues. The ends lost 0 bases at V and 5 bases at J; junction bases unmatched: 6. CDR3 loop: CATSDLRGQGLETQYF. The CDR3, as DNA: TGTGCCACCAGTGATTTGCGGGGACAGGGTCTCGAGACCCAGTACTTC.

A note on this clonotype: Likely a read error: the CDR3 ends without its conserved phenylalanine or tryptophan. The V and J genes are TRBV7-2 and TRBJ1-2; D remains ambiguous. The CDR3 consists of 14 residues. Germline V CDR1 and CDR2: SGHTA, FQGNSA. Here the CDR3 DNA reads TGTGCCAGCAGCTTAGACGGGGTAGGCTATCGCTACACCCTC. Its translation: CASSLDGVGYRYTL.

In its sample, this clonotype was seen many times. The chain couples TRBV20-1 to TRBJ1-6, with unresolved D. The CDR3 runs to 14 residues. Trimming pared 3 bases from V and 5 bases from J, leaving 11 bases between. Germline loops: CDR1 DFQATT, CDR2 SNEGSKA (reference sequence). CDR3 region: CSASKDTNNSPLHF. CDR3 coding DNA: TGCAGTGCTAGCAAAGACACTAATAATTCACCCCTCCACTTT.